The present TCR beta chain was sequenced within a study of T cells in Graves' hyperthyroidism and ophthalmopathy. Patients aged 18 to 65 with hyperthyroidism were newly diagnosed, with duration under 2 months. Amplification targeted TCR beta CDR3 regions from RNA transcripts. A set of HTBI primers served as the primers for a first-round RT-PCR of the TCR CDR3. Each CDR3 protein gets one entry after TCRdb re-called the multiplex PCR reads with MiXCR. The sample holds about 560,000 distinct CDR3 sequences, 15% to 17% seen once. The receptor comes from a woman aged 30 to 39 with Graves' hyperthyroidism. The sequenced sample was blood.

This CDR3 is CASSYARQGGGNIQYF. CDR3 DNA sequence: TGTGCCAGCAGTTACGCTCGACAGGGCGGTGGAAACATTCAGTACTTC. This chain connects TRBV6-2 or TRBV6-3 to TRBJ2-4, with TRBD1 identical over 7 bases. This CDR3 is built from 16 residues. The V gene's germline CDR1 is MNHEY and CDR2 SVGEGT. J lost 6 bases, V lost 2 bases, and 10 bases had no gene match.